This record concerns one T cell receptor beta chain sequence. What it binds is unknown. The data derive from a study of cytomegalovirus exposure and HLA in healthy donors. With 60 Vbeta and 13 Jbeta primers, the PCR was carried out. Only in-frame clones appear in the TCRdb table, and some are missing; sequencing was by immunoSEQ multiplex PCR. This table has some 170,000 clones, about 86% appearing once. V was clipped by 0 bases and J by 0 bases; unmatched bases: 4. CDR1 SEHNR and CDR2 FQNEAQ come from the germline V gene (reference sequence). This CDR3 has 18 residues. Points from the study as a whole: Some V segments (TRBV6-2 and TRBV6-3 among them) were excluded as indistinguishable. Later analysis placed DRB1 highest and HLA-C lowest in TCR association rates, which differed by HLA locus. More clonal expansion characterized HLA-associated TCR beta chains than equally common others in a later analysis.

The clonotype was recovered from a woman in her thirties in good health and CMV-seronegative. This sequence joins TRBV7-9 and TRBJ2-6; the match to TRBD1 covers 8 bases. The specimen sequenced was PBMCs. CDR3 region: CASSLAAGQASGANVLTF. The CDR3 nucleotides are TGTGCCAGCAGCTTAGCTGCGGGACAGGCCTCTGGGGCCAACGTCCTGACTTTC.